Sequencing of this T cell receptor (beta chain) was carried out in a study of T cell responses to AZD1222 COVID-19 vaccine. Study-level findings and limits: Just six or seven AZD1222 recipients tested seropositive at baseline. Samples come after the peak T cell response, not at day 14. Clonal diversity was possibly underestimated; the donors were predominantly white British and more often female.

CDR3 length: 14 residues. The V and J ends lost 3 bases and 3 bases respectively, with 12 bases between them. The germline V gene has CDR1 MNHNS and CDR2 SASEGT. Of note for this clone: The target antigen is unknown.

The protocol was immunoSEQ multiplex PCR, while the TCRdb copy is restricted to in-frame clones and leaves out a portion. The data show 70,000 or so clones, approximately 87% seen once. This sequence was found in an adult who received the AZD1222 COVID-19 vaccine. This material consisted of peripheral blood, taken 28 days after the second AZD1222 dose. V and J are TRBV6-1 and TRBJ2-7; either TRBD1 or TRBD2 may supply D (5 bases each). In nucleotides, the CDR3 is TGTGCCAGCAGTGAGGGGACCCGAGGCTACGAGCAGTACTTC. Its protein is CASSEGTRGYEQYF.